This T cell receptor beta chain was observed in a study of technical replicates of blood from four donors. Produced via immunoSEQ multiplex PCR; TCRdb's table is partial and in-frame only. The sample has about 66,000 clones, roughly 92% seen once. This CDR3 has 14 amino acids. Trimming left V 4 bases short and J 7 bases short, with 14 bases between. Germline V CDR1 and CDR2: SGHDN, FVKESK. The chain is built from TRBV14 and TRBJ2-1; weak D call: TRBD1 (7 bases). Specimen: T cells isolated from PBMCs. The source of this sequence is a human donor in good health. The chain's CDR3 is CASSPPGGWNEQFF. The CDR3 DNA sequence: TGTGCCAGCAGCCCTCCAGGGGGGTGGAATGAGCAGTTCTTC.